This paragraph reports one T cell receptor beta chain. The conserved final phenylalanine or tryptophan is absent from the CDR3, which likely points to a read error. The DNA is left out, because the CDR3 cannot be placed on it with certainty; the CDR3 is given as TCRdb lists it. Making TCR beta cDNA involved approximately 520 ng total RNA and a constant-region primer. Libraries for TCR beta were built through three nested multiplex PCR rounds, which together made up a slightly modified ARM-PCR procedure. Researchers ran the first two PCR rounds for approximately 10 cycles each with TRBV1-TRBV30 forward primers and a C-beta reverse primer. Using its own MiXCR run on the multiplex PCR reads, TCRdb lists one record per CDR3 protein. The data contain approximately 100,000 distinct CDR3 sequences, about 70% of them seen just once; the ten biggest clones take up 12%. The tissue used was unsorted bulk material of about 19-33 mg. RNA and DNA were co-extracted from it with the AllPrep DNA/RNA mini kit.

The CDR3 is 13 residues long, ends included. Germline assignment: CDR1 SGHAT and CDR2 FQNNGV. The record originates from a study of tumor-infiltrating lymphocytes in primary liver carcinoma. This chain joins TRBV11-2 and TRBJ1-1. This receptor was taken from a woman aged 55-69 years with primary liver carcinoma and hepatitis B virus infection. The material sequenced was liver tumor tissue from sampling region 2. Subset specified: tumor region T2, inferior pole. The CDR3: CASSLHGGTEVFL.